This T cell receptor beta chain was sequenced during a study of T cells after posttransplantation cyclophosphamide. CDR1 is SGHDN and CDR2 is FVKESK in the germline V gene. CDR3 length: 14 residues. V was cut by 2 bases and J by 8 bases, with 14 bases left in between. This clone was observed a few times. What it recognizes is unknown. Assay: immunoSEQ multiplex PCR; the TCRdb copy retains only in-frame clones and omits some. The sample lists approximately 40,000 clones, around 80% seen once, with approximately 8.7% in the top ten. A marrow graft followed busulfan-fludarabine conditioning, with cyclophosphamide on days +3 and +4. Findings of the study overall: Tissue-infiltrating T cells from skin or gut overlapped little with blood T cells. Later blood repertoires were often dominated by clones from the donor CD8+ memory compartment.

Specimen: CD4+ T cells sorted from blood, collected 1,900 to 2,000 days after a stem cell transplant with posttransplant cyclophosphamide. The V gene is TRBV14, the J gene TRBJ2-3; TRBD1 is a possible D gene (5 bases). The receptor was derived from a female patient in her forties or fifties who received an allogeneic stem cell transplant from a related donor, was CMV-positive, and had no GVHD. Some T cells may be transferred from the graft donor. This chain's CDR3 is CASSQLETVGTQYF. CDR3 coding DNA: TGTGCCAGCAGCCAACTTGAGACAGTCGGTACGCAGTATTTT. The whole variable domain, remainder taken from reference TRBV14 and TRBJ2-3, is EAGVTQFPSHSVIEKGQTVTLRCDPISGHDNLYWYRRVMGKEIKFLLHFVKESKQDESGMPNNRFLAERTGGTYSTLKVQPAELEDSGVYFCASSQLETVGTQYFGPGTRLTVL.